This T cell receptor (beta chain) emerged from a study of T cells after yellow fever vaccination. A word on this clonotype: Its antigen is currently unknown.

Study conclusions and caveats: Repertoires sorted by FACS could include abundant clonotypes that are contaminants from the bulk population.

J was trimmed by 3 bases and V by 0 bases; bases with no gene match: 0. CDR3 size: 15 residues. Germline-derived CDR1 and CDR2 are SGHRS and YFSETQ. TCRdb analysed the 5' RACE reads with MiXCR anew, one entry per CDR3 protein. The repertoire consists of about 360,000 distinct CDR3 sequences, with more than 5.5% occurring once and the leading ten covering approximately 15%. The sample in question was PBMCs, obtained 5 days after the yellow fever booster vaccination. The TCR comes from a man aged 25-45 years who received the YFV17D yellow fever vaccine. The chain has TRBV5-1 and TRBJ2-2; 9 bases agree with TRBD1. Here the CDR3 reads CASSLGDRDTGELFF. The CDR3 DNA reads TGCGCCAGCAGCTTGGGGGACAGGGACACCGGGGAGCTGTTTTTT.